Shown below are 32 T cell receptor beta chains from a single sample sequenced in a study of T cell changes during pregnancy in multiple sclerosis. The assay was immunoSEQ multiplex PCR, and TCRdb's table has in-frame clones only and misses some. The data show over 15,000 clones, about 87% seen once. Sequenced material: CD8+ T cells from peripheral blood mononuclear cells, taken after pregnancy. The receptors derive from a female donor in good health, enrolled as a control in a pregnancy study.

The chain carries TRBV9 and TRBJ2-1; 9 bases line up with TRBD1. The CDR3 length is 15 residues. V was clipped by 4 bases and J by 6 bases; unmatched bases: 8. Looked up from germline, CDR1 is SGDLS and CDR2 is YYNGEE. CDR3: CASSLIGTGPNEQFF. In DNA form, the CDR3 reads TGTGCCAGCAGCCTGATCGGGACAGGGCCCAATGAGCAGTTCTTC.

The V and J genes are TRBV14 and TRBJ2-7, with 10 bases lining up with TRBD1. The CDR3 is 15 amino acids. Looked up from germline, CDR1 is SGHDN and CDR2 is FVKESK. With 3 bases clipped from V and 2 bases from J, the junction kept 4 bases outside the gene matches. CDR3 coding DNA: TGTGCCAGCAGCCATCCGGGACAGGGGACCTACGAGCAGTACTTC. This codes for CASSHPGQGTYEQYF.

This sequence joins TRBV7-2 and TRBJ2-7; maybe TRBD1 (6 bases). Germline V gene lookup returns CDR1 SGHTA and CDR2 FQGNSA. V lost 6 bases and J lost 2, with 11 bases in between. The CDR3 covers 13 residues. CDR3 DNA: TGTGCCAGCAGGCTACAGGGAGCCTACGAGCAGTACTTC. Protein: CASRLQGAYEQYF.

CDR3 DNA sequence: TGCGCCAGCAGCCCCCAGGGGGGTTCCACTGAAGCTTTCTTT. This encodes CASSPQGGSTEAFF. The rearrangement links TRBV4-1 to TRBJ1-1; 7 bases align to TRBD1. The V gene's germline CDR1 is MGHRA and CDR2 YSYEKL. With V trimmed by 4 bases and J by 4 bases, 6 bases remained unmatched. This CDR3 has 14 amino acids.

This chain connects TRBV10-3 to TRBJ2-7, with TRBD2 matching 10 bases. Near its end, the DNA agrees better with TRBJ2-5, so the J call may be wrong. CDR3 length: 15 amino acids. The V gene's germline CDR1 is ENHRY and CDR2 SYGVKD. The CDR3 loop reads CAISVSGGPQETQYF. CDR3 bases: TGTGCCATCAGTGTTAGCGGGGGGCCTCAGGAGACCCAGTACTTC.

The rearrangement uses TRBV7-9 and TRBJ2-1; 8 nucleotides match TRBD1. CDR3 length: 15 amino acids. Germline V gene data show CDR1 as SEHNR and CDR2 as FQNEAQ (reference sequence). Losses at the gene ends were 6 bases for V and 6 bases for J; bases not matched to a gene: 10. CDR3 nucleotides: TGTGCCAGCAGGGAGGGACAGGTAACTAGCAATGAGCAGTTCTTC. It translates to CASREGQVTSNEQFF. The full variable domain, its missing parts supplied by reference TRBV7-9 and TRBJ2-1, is DTGVSQNPRHKITKRGQNVTFRCDPISEHNRLYWYRQTLGQGPEFLTYFQNEAQLEKSRLLSDRFSAERPKGSFSTLEIQRTEQGDSAMYLCASREGQVTSNEQFFGPGTRLTVL.

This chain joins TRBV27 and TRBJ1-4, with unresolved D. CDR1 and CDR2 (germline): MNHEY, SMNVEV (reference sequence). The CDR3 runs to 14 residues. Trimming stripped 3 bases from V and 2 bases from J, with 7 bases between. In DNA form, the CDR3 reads TGTGCCAGCAGTTTCGCGGGGACTAATGAAAAACTGTTTTTT. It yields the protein CASSFAGTNEKLFF. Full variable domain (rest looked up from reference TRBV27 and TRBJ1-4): EAQVTQNPRYLITVTGKKLTVTCSQNMNHEYMSWYRQDPGLGLRQIYYSMNVEVTDKGDVPEGYKVSRKEKRNFPLILESPSPNQTSLYFCASSFAGTNEKLFFGSGTQLSVL.

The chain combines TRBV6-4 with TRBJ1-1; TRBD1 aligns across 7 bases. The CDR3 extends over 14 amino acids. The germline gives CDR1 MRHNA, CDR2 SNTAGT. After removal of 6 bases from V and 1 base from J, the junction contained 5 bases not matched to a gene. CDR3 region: CASRSGQPNTEAFF. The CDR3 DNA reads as TGTGCCAGCAGATCGGGACAGCCGAACACTGAAGCTTTCTTT.

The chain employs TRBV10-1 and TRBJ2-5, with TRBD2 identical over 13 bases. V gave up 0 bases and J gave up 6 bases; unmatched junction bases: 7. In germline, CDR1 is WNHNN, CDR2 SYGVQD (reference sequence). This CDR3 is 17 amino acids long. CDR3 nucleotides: TGCGCCAGCAGTGAGTCGAAACTAGCGGGGGGGGGAAAGACCCAGTACTTC. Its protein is CASSESKLAGGGKTQYF.

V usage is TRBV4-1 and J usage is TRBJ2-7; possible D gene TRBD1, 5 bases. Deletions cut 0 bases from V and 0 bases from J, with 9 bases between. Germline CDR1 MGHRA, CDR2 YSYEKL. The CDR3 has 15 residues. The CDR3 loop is CASSQDHRFSYEQYF. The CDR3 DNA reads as TGCGCCAGCAGCCAAGATCACAGGTTCTCCTACGAGCAGTACTTC.

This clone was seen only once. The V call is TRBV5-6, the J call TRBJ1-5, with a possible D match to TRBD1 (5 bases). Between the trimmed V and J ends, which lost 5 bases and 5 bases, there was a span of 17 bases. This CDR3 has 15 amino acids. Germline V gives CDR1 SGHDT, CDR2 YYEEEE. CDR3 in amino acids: CASSRLRGYDQPQHF. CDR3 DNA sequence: TGTGCCAGCAGTCGACTTCGGGGGTATGATCAGCCCCAGCATTTT.

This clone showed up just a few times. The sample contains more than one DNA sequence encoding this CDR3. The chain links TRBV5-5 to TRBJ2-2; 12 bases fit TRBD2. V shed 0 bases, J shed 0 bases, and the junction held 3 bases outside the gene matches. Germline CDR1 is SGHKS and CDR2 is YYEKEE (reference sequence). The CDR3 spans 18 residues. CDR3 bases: TGTGCCAGCAGCTTGGGGCTAGCGGGGGGGTCGAACACCGGGGAGCTGTTTTTT. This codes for CASSLGLAGGSNTGELFF.

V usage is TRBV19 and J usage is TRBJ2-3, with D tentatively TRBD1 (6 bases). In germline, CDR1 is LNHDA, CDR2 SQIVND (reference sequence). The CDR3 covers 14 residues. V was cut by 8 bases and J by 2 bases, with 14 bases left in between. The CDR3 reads CASSQDSYTDTQYF. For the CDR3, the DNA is TGTGCCAGTTCCCAGGACAGCTACACAGATACGCAGTATTTT.

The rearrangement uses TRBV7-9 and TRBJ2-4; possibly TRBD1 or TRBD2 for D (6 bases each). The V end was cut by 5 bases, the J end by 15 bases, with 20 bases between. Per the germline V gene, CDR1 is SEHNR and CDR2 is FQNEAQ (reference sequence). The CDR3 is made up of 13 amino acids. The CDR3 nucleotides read TGTGCCAGCAGCCTAGGGGGGTCGGCACAGGGGTACTTC. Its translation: CASSLGGSAQGYF.

The CDR3 reads CASGPAASWTEAFF. CDR3 in DNA: TGTGCTAGTGGTCCTGCGGCGAGTTGGACTGAAGCTTTCTTT. The V gene is TRBV12-5, the J gene TRBJ1-1; D is unresolved. This CDR3 comprises 14 residues. Per germline, CDR1 LGHNT and CDR2 FRNRAP. Between the trimmed V and J ends, which lost 5 bases and 5 bases, there was a span of 15 bases.

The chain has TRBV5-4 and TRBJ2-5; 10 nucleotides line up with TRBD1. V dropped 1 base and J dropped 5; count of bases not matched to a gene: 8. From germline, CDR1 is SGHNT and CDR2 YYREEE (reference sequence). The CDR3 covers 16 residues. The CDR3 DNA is TGTGCCAGCAGCTTGAAATCGACAGGGGGCAGGGAGACCCAGTACTTC. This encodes CASSLKSTGGRETQYF.

The CDR3 here is CASSDGTLYEQYF. The CDR3 nucleotides read TGTGCCAGCAGCGACGGGACTCTTTACGAGCAGTACTTC. This sequence joins TRBV5-6 and TRBJ2-7; D is perhaps TRBD2 (6 bases). Germline assignment: CDR1 SGHDT and CDR2 YYEEEE. The CDR3 spans 13 residues. The ends were cut back, 4 bases at V and 4 bases at J, with 12 bases in the middle.

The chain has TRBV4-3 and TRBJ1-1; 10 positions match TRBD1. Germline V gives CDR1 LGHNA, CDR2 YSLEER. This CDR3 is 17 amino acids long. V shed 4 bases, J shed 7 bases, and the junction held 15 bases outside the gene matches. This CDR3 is CASSLFSGTGAPSEAFF. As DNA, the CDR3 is TGCGCCAGCAGCCTATTCTCCGGGACAGGGGCGCCCAGTGAAGCTTTCTTT.

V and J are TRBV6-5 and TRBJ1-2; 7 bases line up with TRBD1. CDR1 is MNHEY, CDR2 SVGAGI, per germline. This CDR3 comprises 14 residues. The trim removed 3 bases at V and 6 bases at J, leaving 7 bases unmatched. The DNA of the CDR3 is TGTGCCAGCAGTTATGAGACAGGGACGAATGGCTACACCTTC. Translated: CASSYETGTNGYTF.

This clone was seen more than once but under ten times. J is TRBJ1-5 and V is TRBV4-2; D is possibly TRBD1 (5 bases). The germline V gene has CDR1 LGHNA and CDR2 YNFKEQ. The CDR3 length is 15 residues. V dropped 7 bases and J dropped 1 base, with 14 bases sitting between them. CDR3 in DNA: TGTGCCAGCACTCAGAGCGCAGGGAGCAATCAGCCCCAGCATTTT. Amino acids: CASTQSAGSNQPQHF.

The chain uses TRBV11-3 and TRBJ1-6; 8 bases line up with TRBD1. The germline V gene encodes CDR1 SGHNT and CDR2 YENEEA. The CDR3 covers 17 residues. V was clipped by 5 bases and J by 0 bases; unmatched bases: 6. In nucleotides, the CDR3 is TGTGCCAGCAGCGCCCGGGACAGGCACTCCTATAATTCACCCCTCCACTTT. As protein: CASSARDRHSYNSPLHF.

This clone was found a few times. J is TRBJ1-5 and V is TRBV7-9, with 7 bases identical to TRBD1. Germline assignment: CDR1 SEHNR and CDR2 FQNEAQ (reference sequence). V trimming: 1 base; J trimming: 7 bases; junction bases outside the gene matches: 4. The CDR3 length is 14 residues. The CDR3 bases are TGTGCCAGCAGCTTAGGACAGGGTGGACAGCCCCAGCATTTT. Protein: CASSLGQGGQPQHF.

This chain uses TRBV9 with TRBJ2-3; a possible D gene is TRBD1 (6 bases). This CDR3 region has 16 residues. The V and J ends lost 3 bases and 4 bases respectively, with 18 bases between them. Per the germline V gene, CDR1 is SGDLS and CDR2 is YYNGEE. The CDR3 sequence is CASSDRQEKVADTQYF. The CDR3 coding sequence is TGTGCCAGCAGCGATCGACAGGAGAAGGTTGCAGATACGCAGTATTTT.

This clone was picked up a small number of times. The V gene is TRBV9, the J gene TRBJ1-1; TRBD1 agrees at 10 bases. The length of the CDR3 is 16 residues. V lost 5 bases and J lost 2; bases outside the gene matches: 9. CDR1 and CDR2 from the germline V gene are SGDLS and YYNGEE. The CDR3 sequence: CASSPGTGDGNTEAFF. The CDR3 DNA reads TGTGCCAGCAGTCCCGGGACAGGGGACGGAAACACTGAAGCTTTCTTT.

The CDR3 DNA reads as TGTGCCAGCAGCTTCAGCAGGACAGGCTATACCTACGAGCAGTACTTC. It yields the protein CASSFSRTGYTYEQYF. This rearrangement joins TRBV5-4 to TRBJ2-7; 7 bases are a match to TRBD1. This CDR3 is built from 16 residues. CDR1 is SGHNT and CDR2 is YYREEE in the germline V gene (reference sequence). V gave up 2 bases and J gave up 2 bases; unmatched junction bases: 10.

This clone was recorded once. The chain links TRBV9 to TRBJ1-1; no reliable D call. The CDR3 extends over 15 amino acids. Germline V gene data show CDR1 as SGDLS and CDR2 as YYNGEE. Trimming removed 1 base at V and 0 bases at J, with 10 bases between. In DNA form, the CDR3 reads TGTGCCAGCAGCGTACTGAGAGAAATGAACACTGAAGCTTTCTTT. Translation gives CASSVLREMNTEAFF.

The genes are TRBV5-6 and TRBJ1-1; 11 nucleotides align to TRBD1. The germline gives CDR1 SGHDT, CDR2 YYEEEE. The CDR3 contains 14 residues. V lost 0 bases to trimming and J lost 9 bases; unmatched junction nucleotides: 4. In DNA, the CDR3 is TGTGCCAGCAGCTTGGGGACAGGGGGCGCGAAAGCTTTCTTT. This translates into CASSLGTGGAKAFF.

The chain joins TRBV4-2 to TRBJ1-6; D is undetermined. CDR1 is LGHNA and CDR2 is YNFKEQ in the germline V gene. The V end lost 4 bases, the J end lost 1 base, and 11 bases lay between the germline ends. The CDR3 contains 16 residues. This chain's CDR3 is CASSPPVSSYNSPLHF. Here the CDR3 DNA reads TGTGCCAGCAGCCCCCCCGTTAGTTCCTATAATTCACCCCTCCACTTT.

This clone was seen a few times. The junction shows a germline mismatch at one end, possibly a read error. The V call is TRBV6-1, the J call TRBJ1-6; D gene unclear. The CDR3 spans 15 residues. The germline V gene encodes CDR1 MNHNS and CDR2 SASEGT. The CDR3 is CASSEGEAYNSPLHF. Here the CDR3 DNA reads TGTGCCAGCAGCGAAGGCGAAGCCTATAATTCACCCCTCCACTTT.

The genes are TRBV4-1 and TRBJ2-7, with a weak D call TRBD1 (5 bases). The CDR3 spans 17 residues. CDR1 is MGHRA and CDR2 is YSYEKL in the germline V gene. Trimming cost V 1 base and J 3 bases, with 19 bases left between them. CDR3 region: CASSQVHGRDFVYEQYF. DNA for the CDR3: TGCGCCAGCAGCCAAGTCCATGGCAGGGATTTTGTCTACGAGCAGTACTTC.

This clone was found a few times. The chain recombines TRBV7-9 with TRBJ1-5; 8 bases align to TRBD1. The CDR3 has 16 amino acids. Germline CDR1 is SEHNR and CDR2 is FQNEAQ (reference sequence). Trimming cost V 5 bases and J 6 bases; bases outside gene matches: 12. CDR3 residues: CASSLTQPGGGQPQHF. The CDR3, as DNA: TGTGCCAGCAGCCTAACGCAACCAGGGGGCGGTCAGCCCCAGCATTTT. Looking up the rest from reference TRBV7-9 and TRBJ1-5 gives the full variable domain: DTGVSQNPRHKITKRGQNVTFRCDPISEHNRLYWYRQTLGQGPEFLTYFQNEAQLEKSRLLSDRFSAERPKGSFSTLEIQRTEQGDSAMYLCASSLTQPGGGQPQHFGDGTRLSIL.

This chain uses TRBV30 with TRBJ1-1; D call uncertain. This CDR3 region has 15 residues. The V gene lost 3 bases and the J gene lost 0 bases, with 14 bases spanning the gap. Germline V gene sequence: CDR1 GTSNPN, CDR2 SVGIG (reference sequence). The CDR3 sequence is CAWSAPKILNTEAFF. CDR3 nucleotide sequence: TGTGCCTGGAGCGCTCCTAAGATTTTGAACACTGAAGCTTTCTTT.